This entry features one T cell receptor (beta chain) sequence. Ten or more counts support this clonotype. It lacks a known antigen. No much larger clone exists at a distance of one base, and base qualities are not known. The germline V gene (reference sequence) supplies CDR1 MNHEY and CDR2 SMNVEV. V has 5 bases trimmed and J has 4 bases trimmed; junction bases matching no gene number 5. The cysteine opens and the phenylalanine closes a CDR3 of 14 amino acids. Only the CDR3 portion is preserved as DNA: 42 bases, with reading frame beginning at the first base. The sample comes from a study of T-cell memory formation after mild COVID-19 (dated by TCRdb to the early 2020s). Regarding the study in general: Most TCR sequence clusters were specific to one of the two donors. The cohort was made up of two young adult volunteers, one female and one male, who were previously healthy. Longitudinal TCRalpha and TCRbeta repertoire sequencing tracked T-cell clones expanding and contracting after mild COVID-19 in two donors.

The sequencing machine was an Illumina NovaSeq 6000. cDNA libraries for TCRalpha and TCRbeta were prepared by 5'RACE using constant-segment primers, with sample barcodes and unique molecular identifiers added. RNA was extracted from every sample with Trizol reagent. Amplification of the libraries took two PCR steps, and the second step added a second sample barcode plus Illumina TruSeq adapters. The libraries were sequenced on an Illumina NovaSeq using 2 x 150 bp paired-end reads. In the original analysis: The reads were demultiplexed and collapsed into UMI-guided consensus sequences using migec v1.2.7. Using mixcr v2.1.11, the UMI consensuses were aligned to TRA and TRB V and J templates and assembled into clonotypes. Clonotypes were classified as expanded or contracted when called significant by both edgeR and NoisET, with noise models trained on biological replicates. For edgeR calls, the thresholds were a false discovery rate-adjusted p below 0.01 and a log2 fold-change of 1. As an exploratory analysis of dynamics, PCA with hierarchical clustering was applied to max-normalized trajectories of the 1000 most abundant clonotypes. Each responding clone was given a CD4 or CD8 phenotype based on the CD4+ and CD8+ repertoires, which had been sequenced separately. In-frame beta chains were kept once TCRdb had trimmed the public reads at Q25 with fastp and called clones with MiXCR. For every CDR3 protein sequence, its rows merge into one entry that carries the most common genes and DNA. The V and J calls follow TCRdb's processing rather than the paper's. This sample comprises roughly 250,000 distinct CDR3 sequences, around 17% of them detected only once. The ten biggest clones cover approximately 20% of the sample.

The research as a whole found: Contracting CD4+ clones were found mainly in CM and EM memory subsets, while CD8+ clones were enriched in EMRA. Balanced CD4/CD8 phenotypes were observed for clones contracting from day 15 to 85, whereas a bias towards CD4+ was observed for a second wave of clones expanding from day 15 to 37. Some responding clones were detected in pre-infection memory, which suggested that pre-existing cross-reactive memory T cells had joined the SARS-CoV-2 response. Only two mild cases were covered in the study, and larger cohorts including severe cases with pre-infection samples were considered necessary. SARS-CoV-2 specificity was not confirmed for the second-wave clones peaking on day 37.

Ficoll-Paque density gradient centrifugation was used to isolate PBMCs. Sequenced: PBMCs or a T cell subset sorted from them (not recorded which). The sequence was collected from a man in his late teens or twenties who had mild COVID-19 (a few samples of this study predate the infection). The sample titles of this study are shuffled in the database, so cell type and time point are left out; the donor was told from shared clones. The sequence links TRBV27 to TRBJ2-1; 7 middle bases align to TRBD1. The CDR3 loop reads CASSPMGQYNEQFF. The nucleotide sequence is TGTGCCAGCAGTCCCATGGGACAGTACAATGAGCAGTTCTTC.